This T cell receptor (beta chain) was found in a study of response to subunit inactivated influenza vaccine. V gave up 1 base and J gave up 11 bases, with 11 bases separating them. This CDR3 has 12 residues. TCRdb recomputed calls from the RT-PCR reads with MiXCR, one row per CDR3 protein. The data contain about 520,000 distinct CDR3 sequences, around 9.9% of them singletons. Overall study results and limits: The authors suggested that few new T cells are recruited per seasonal influenza vaccination.

This clonotype was observed a few times. As yet, its antigen is unknown. The chain joins TRBV12-3 or TRBV12-4 to TRBJ1-1, with a possible D match to TRBD1 (5 bases). This material consisted of PBMCs from blood, taken roughly 6 weeks after vaccination. The sequence derives from a man in his fifties or sixties who received an inactivated influenza vaccine. The CDR3 DNA is TGTGCCAGCAGTTTAGGTGGGGGGTGGGCTTTCTTT. It yields the protein CASSLGGGWAFF.